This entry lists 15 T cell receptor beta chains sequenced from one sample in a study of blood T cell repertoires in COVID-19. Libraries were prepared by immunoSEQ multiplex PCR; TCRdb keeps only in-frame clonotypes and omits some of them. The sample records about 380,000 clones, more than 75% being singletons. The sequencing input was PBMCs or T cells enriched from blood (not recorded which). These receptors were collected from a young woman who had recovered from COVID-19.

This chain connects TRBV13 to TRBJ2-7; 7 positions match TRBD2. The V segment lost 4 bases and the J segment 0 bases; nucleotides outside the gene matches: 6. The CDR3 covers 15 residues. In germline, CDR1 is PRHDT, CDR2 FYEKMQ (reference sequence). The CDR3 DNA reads TGTGCCAGCAGCTCCCCTAGCGGCATCTCCTACGAGCAGTACTTC. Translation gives CASSSPSGISYEQYF.

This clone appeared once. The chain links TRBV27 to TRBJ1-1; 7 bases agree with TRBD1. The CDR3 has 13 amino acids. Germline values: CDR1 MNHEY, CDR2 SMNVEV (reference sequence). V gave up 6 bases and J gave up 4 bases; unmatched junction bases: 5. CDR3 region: CASRHRGPTEAFF. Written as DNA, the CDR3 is TGTGCCAGCAGGCACAGGGGACCCACTGAAGCTTTCTTT.

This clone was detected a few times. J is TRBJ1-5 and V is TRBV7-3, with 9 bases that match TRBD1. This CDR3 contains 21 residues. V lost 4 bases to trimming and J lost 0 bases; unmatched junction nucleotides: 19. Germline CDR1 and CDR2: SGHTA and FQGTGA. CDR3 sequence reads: CASSSYLKGDRVANSNQPQHF. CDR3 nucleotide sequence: TGTGCCAGCAGCTCGTATTTAAAGGGGGACAGGGTGGCTAATAGCAATCAGCCCCAGCATTTT.

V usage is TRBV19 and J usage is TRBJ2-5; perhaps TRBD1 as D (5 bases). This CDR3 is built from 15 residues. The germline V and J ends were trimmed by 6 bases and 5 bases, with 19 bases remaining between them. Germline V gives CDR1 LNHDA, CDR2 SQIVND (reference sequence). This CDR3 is CASSMGLGVGETQYF. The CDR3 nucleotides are TGTGCCAGTAGCATGGGGCTAGGAGTCGGGGAGACCCAGTACTTC.

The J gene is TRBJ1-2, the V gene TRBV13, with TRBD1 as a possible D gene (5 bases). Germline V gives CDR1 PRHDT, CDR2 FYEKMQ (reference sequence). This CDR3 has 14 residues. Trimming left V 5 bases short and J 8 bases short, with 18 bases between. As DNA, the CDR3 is TGTGCCAGCAGCGAACGGGGGATCTCCAGGGGCTACACCTTC. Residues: CASSERGISRGYTF.

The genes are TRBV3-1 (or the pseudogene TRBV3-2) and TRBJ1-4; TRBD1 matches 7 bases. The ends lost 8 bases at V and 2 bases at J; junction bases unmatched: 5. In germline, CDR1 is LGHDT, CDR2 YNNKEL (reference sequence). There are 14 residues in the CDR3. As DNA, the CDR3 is TGTGCCAGCTCAAGGGGGCCTACTAATGAAAAACTGTTTTTT. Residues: CASSRGPTNEKLFF.

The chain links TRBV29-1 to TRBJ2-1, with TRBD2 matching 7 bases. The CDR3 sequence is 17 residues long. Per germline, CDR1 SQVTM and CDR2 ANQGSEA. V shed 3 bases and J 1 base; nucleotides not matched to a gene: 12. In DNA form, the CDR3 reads TGCAGCGTTGACCCTCTATGGGGGGGGGAATCCTACAATGAGCAGTTCTTC. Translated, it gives CSVDPLWGGESYNEQFF.

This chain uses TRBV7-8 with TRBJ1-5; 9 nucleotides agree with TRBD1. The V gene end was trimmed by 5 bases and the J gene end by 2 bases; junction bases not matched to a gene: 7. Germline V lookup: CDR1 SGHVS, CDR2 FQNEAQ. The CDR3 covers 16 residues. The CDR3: CASSATGGAGNQPQHF. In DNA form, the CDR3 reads TGTGCCAGCAGCGCCACAGGGGGCGCCGGCAATCAGCCCCAGCATTTT.

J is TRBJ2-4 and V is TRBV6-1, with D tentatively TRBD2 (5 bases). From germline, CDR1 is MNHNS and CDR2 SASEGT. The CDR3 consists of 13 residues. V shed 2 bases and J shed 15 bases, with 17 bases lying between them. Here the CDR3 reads CASSELLGLRGYF. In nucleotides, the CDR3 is TGTGCCAGCAGTGAACTCTTGGGTCTCCGGGGGTACTTC.

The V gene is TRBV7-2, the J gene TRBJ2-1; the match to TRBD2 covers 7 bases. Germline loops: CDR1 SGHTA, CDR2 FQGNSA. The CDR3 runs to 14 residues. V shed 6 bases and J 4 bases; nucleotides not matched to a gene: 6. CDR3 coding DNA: TGTGCCAGCAGTCTGGGGGGGACTTACAATGAGCAGTTCTTC. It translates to CASSLGGTYNEQFF.

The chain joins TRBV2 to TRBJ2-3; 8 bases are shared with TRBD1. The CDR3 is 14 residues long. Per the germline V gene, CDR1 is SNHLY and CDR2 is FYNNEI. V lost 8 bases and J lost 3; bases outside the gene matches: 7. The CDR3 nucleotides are TGTGCCAGCCTTAAGACAGGGGCGACAGATACGCAGTATTTT. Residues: CASLKTGATDTQYF.

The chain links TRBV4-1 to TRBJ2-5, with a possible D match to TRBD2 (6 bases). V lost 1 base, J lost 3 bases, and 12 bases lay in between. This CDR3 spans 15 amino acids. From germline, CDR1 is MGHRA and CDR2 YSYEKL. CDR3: CASSQALTGEETQYF. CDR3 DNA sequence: TGCGCCAGCAGCCAAGCTTTGACGGGGGAAGAGACCCAGTACTTC.

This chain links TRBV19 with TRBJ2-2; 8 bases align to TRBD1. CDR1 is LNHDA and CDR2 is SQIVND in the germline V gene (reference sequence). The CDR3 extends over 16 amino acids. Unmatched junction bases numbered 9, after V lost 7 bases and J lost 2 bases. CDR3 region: CASTHRGQVNTGELFF. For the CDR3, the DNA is TGTGCCAGTACCCACCGGGGACAGGTTAACACCGGGGAGCTGTTTTTT.

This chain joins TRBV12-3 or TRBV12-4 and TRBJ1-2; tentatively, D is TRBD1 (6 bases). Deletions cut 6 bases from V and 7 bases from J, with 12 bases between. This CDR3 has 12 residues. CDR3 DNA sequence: TGTGCCAGCAGGTCAGGGGCGGTTGGCTACACCTTC. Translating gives CASRSGAVGYTF.

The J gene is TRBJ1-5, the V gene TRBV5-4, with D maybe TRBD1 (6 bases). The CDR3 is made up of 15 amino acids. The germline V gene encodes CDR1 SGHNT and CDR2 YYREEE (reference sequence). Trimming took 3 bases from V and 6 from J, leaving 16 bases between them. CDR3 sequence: CASSSGQTRIQPQHF. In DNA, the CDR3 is TGTGCCAGCAGCTCAGGACAGACCCGGATTCAGCCCCAGCATTTT. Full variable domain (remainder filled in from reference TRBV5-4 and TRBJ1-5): ETGVTQSPTHLIKTRGQQVTLRCSSQSGHNTVSWYQQALGQGPQFIFQYYREEENGRGNFPPRFSGLQFPNYSSELNVNALELDDSALYLCASSSGQTRIQPQHFGDGTRLSIL.